What follows are 28 T cell receptor beta chains derived from one specimen sequenced in a study of cytomegalovirus exposure and HLA in healthy donors. Primers for the PCR totalled 60 Vbeta and 13 Jbeta. Only in-frame clones appear in the TCRdb table, and some are missing; sequencing was by immunoSEQ multiplex PCR. Of about 98,000 clones listed, about 80% are singletons. Sequenced material: PBMCs. Receptor source: a man aged 55 to 70 in good health and CMV-seropositive.

This clone was recorded a few times. The V call is TRBV5-4, the J call TRBJ1-1; no reliable D call. The CDR3 covers 13 residues. The ends were cut back, 0 bases at V and 6 bases at J, with 9 bases in the middle. In germline, CDR1 is SGHNT, CDR2 YYREEE (reference sequence). The CDR3 protein is CASSLDYISEAFF. Written as DNA, the CDR3 is TGTGCCAGCAGCTTGGACTACATATCTGAAGCTTTCTTT.

The chain employs TRBV5-1 and TRBJ2-5; D possibly corresponds to TRBD2 (5 bases). Germline V lookup: CDR1 SGHRS, CDR2 YFSETQ. This CDR3 region has 14 residues. Trimming left V 2 bases short and J 5 bases short, with 13 bases between. The CDR3 DNA sequence: TGCGCCAGCAGCTTAGAGGGCGGATGGGAGACCCAGTACTTC. Translation: CASSLEGGWETQYF.

V usage is TRBV19 and J usage is TRBJ1-6; 9 positions agree with TRBD1. Germline lookup yields CDR1 LNHDA and CDR2 SQIVND (reference sequence). V gave up 1 base and J gave up 12 bases; unmatched junction bases: 7. The CDR3 has 15 amino acids. In DNA form, the CDR3 reads TGTGCCAGTAGTATAGGAACAGGGGGCACGGAACCCCTCCACTTT. Its protein is CASSIGTGGTEPLHF.

This chain joins TRBV11-3 and TRBJ2-1; D possibly corresponds to TRBD1 (5 bases). This CDR3 has 12 amino acids. Germline values: CDR1 SGHNT, CDR2 YENEEA. V dropped 5 bases and J dropped 10 bases, with 12 bases sitting between them. The CDR3 DNA reads TGTGCCAGCAGCATCACCAGGGCCGAGCAGTTCTTC. Its protein is CASSITRAEQFF.

V is TRBV19 and J is TRBJ1-2; a weak D match, TRBD1 (6 bases). This CDR3 comprises 15 residues. Germline lookup yields CDR1 LNHDA and CDR2 SQIVND (reference sequence). Between the trimmed V and J ends, which lost 5 bases and 6 bases, there was a span of 19 bases. The CDR3 here is CASSPRQSGVNGYTF. The CDR3 coding sequence is TGTGCCAGTAGTCCCCGGCAATCAGGGGTAAATGGCTACACCTTC. The full variable domain, with the rest looked up from reference TRBV19 and TRBJ1-2, is DGGITQSPKYLFRKEGQNVTLSCEQNLNHDAMYWYRQDPGQGLRLIYYSQIVNDFQKGDIAEGYSVSREKKESFPLTVTSAQKNPTAFYLCASSPRQSGVNGYTFGSGTRLTVV.

This clone has just one count. The gene calls are TRBV14 and TRBJ2-1; TRBD2 matches at 8 bases. The germline V gene has CDR1 SGHDN and CDR2 FVKESK. This CDR3 is 14 amino acids long. J gave up 0 bases and V 8 bases, and 3 bases lay outside the gene matches. The CDR3 is CASAAGDSYNEQFF. In nucleotides, the CDR3 is TGTGCCAGCGCAGCGGGGGACTCCTACAATGAGCAGTTCTTC.

V usage is TRBV4-1 and J usage is TRBJ2-3, with 7 positions matching TRBD1. The CDR3 spans 17 residues. The germline V gene has CDR1 MGHRA and CDR2 YSYEKL. The J segment lost 5 bases and the V segment lost 0 bases, leaving 11 bases of the junction unmatched. This CDR3 is CASSQERAGGAKDTQYF. CDR3 nucleotide sequence: TGCGCCAGCAGCCAAGAAAGGGCAGGGGGTGCGAAAGATACGCAGTATTTT.

This clone was counted a single time. V usage is TRBV7-6 and J usage is TRBJ2-5; TRBD2 matches at 13 bases. Unmatched junction bases numbered 11, after V lost 5 bases and J lost 5 bases. CDR3 size: 17 residues. Looked up from germline, CDR1 is SGHVS and CDR2 is FNYEAQ. CDR3 sequence reads: CASSIGLAGALGETQYF. For the CDR3, the DNA is TGTGCCAGCAGCATTGGACTAGCGGGGGCCCTCGGTGAGACCCAGTACTTC.

The chain recombines TRBV5-1 with TRBJ2-7; no reliable D call. Germline-derived CDR1 and CDR2 are SGHRS and YFSETQ. This CDR3 region has 15 residues. V lost 0 bases to trimming and J lost 4 bases, with 14 bases between them. CDR3 DNA: TGCGCCAGCAGCTTGGGTAGCTTGACGCTGTACGAGCAGTACTTC. Translated, it gives CASSLGSLTLYEQYF.

This sequence joins TRBV28 and TRBJ2-1, with D possibly matching TRBD2 (6 bases). CDR3 size: 12 residues. The V end lost 2 bases, the J end lost 10 bases, and 9 bases lay between the germline ends. CDR1 and CDR2 from the germline V gene are MDHEN and SYDVKM. CDR3: CASSLGAGEQFF. DNA for the CDR3: TGTGCCAGCAGTTTAGGTGCGGGGGAGCAGTTCTTC.

This clone has just a few counts. The rearrangement links TRBV7-9 to TRBJ1-4; 11 positions agree with TRBD1. CDR3 length: 17 amino acids. V lost 4 bases and J lost 3; bases outside the gene matches: 7. Per germline, CDR1 SEHNR and CDR2 FQNEAQ (reference sequence). The CDR3: CASSSGQGARANEKLFF. As DNA, the CDR3 is TGTGCCAGCAGCTCCGGACAGGGGGCGAGGGCTAATGAAAAACTGTTTTTT.

This clone was seen a handful of times. The V call is TRBV4-1, the J call TRBJ1-5; 8 bases line up with TRBD1. This CDR3 spans 14 amino acids. In germline, CDR1 is MGHRA, CDR2 YSYEKL. The J segment lost 4 bases and the V segment lost 3 bases, leaving 2 bases of the junction unmatched. The CDR3 here is CASSHGQGNQPQHF. In nucleotides, the CDR3 is TGCGCCAGCAGCCACGGACAGGGAAATCAGCCCCAGCATTTT.

This chain joins TRBV5-8 and TRBJ2-7; D gene ambiguous. Looked up from germline, CDR1 is SGHTS and CDR2 is YDEGEE. This CDR3 has 10 amino acids. Trimming took off 2 bases at V and 6 bases at J, with 3 bases between the two ends. DNA of the CDR3: TGTGCCAGCAGCTTCTCCGAGCAGTACTTC. Residues: CASSFSEQYF.

The V and J genes are TRBV11-2 and TRBJ2-7; D possibly corresponds to TRBD2 (5 bases). Trimming stripped 1 base from V and 9 bases from J, with 16 bases between. The germline V gene encodes CDR1 SGHAT and CDR2 FQNNGV. There are 14 residues in the CDR3. CDR3 coding DNA: TGTGCCAGCAGCTTAGGAGGGCAGACCCCTCGGCAGTACTTC. This sequence encodes CASSLGGQTPRQYF.

V usage is TRBV11-2 and J usage is TRBJ2-5; tentatively, D is TRBD2 (6 bases). Germline-derived CDR1 and CDR2 are SGHAT and FQNNGV. Trimming shortened V by 5 bases and J by 5 bases, and 18 bases separated the two germline ends. The CDR3 extends over 15 amino acids. Written as DNA, the CDR3 is TGTGCCAGCAGCCCCCCCCCGGGGGTAGGGGAGACCCAGTACTTC. Translation gives CASSPPPGVGETQYF.

V usage is TRBV2 and J usage is TRBJ1-6; no clear D gene. The CDR3 sequence is 13 residues long. Germline values: CDR1 SNHLY, CDR2 FYNNEI. Trimming took 4 bases from V and 7 from J, leaving 8 bases between them. The CDR3 loop reads CASSVAGNSPLHF. In nucleotides, the CDR3 is TGTGCCAGCAGTGTCGCAGGAAATTCACCCCTCCACTTT.

This clone was detected once. CDR3 loop: CASSLVRENNSPLHF. CDR3 DNA: TGTGCCAGCAGCTTAGTAAGAGAAAATAATTCACCCCTCCACTTT. The chain joins TRBV7-2 to TRBJ1-6; no firm D call. This CDR3 has 15 residues. Germline V gene sequence: CDR1 SGHTA, CDR2 FQGNSA. V was shortened by 1 base and J by 5 bases, with 9 bases between the two germline ends. Looking up the rest from reference TRBV7-2 and TRBJ1-6 gives the full variable domain: GAGVSQSPSNKVTEKGKDVELRCDPISGHTALYWYRQSLGQGLEFLIYFQGNSAPDKSGLPSDRFSAERTGGSVSTLTIQRTQQEDSAVYLCASSLVRENNSPLHFGNGTRLTVT.

CDR3 in DNA: TGCGCCAGCAGCCCAACCCAGGGCCTCTCTATTGAAAAACTGTTTTTT. Protein product: CASSPTQGLSIEKLFF. The V gene is TRBV4-1, the J gene TRBJ1-4; D may be TRBD1 (5 bases). Germline V lookup: CDR1 MGHRA, CDR2 YSYEKL. The CDR3 contains 16 residues. V lost 4 bases and J 7 bases, leaving 19 bases between the germline ends.

The chain employs TRBV6-6 and TRBJ2-3; D unclear. Trimming left V 5 bases short and J 8 bases short, with 8 bases between. CDR1 MNHNY and CDR2 SVGAGI come from the germline V gene (reference sequence). The CDR3 contains 11 residues. The CDR3 DNA follows: TGTGCCAGCAGTAGCCAACGTACGCAGTATTTT. Protein: CASSSQRTQYF.

The rearrangement joins TRBV6-6 to TRBJ2-2; D might be TRBD1 (5 bases). V was pared by 6 bases and J by 7 bases, with 9 bases between. The CDR3 covers 12 residues. The V gene's germline CDR1 is MNHNY and CDR2 SVGAGI (reference sequence). The CDR3 bases are TGTGCCAGCAGCAAAACAGGCGGGGAGCTGTTTTTT. It is translated as CASSKTGGELFF.

The chain has TRBV2 and TRBJ2-3; D is possibly TRBD1 (6 bases). This CDR3 spans 15 amino acids. The V and J ends lost 4 bases and 0 bases respectively, with 11 bases between them. Germline V gives CDR1 SNHLY, CDR2 FYNNEI. CDR3 nucleotides: TGTGCCAGCAGTGGGGCAGGGGTAAGCACAGATACGCAGTATTTT. This translates into CASSGAGVSTDTQYF.

J is TRBJ2-7 and V is TRBV28; 7 bases match TRBD1. This CDR3 spans 13 amino acids. Germline CDR1 and CDR2: MDHEN and SYDVKM. V trimming: 4 bases; J trimming: 4 bases; junction bases outside the gene matches: 4. CDR3 protein: CASSSQGRYEQYF. The CDR3 DNA sequence: TGTGCCAGCAGTTCACAGGGGCGGTACGAGCAGTACTTC.

The V gene is TRBV27, the J gene TRBJ1-6; the D gene is possibly TRBD1 (6 bases). Germline lookup yields CDR1 MNHEY and CDR2 SMNVEV (reference sequence). The CDR3 sequence is 15 residues long. Trimming stripped 4 bases from V and 8 bases from J, with 15 bases between. CDR3 region: CASSSWDIRDSPLHF. CDR3 DNA: TGTGCCAGCAGTTCTTGGGACATAAGGGATTCACCCCTCCACTTT.

The V call is TRBV18, the J call TRBJ2-7; perhaps TRBD1 as D (6 bases). Germline assignment: CDR1 KGHSH and CDR2 LQKENI. This CDR3 is 14 amino acids long. Trimming removed 1 base at V and 2 bases at J, with 9 bases between. As DNA, the CDR3 is TGTGCCAGCTCACCACGCGGACAGACCTACGAGCAGTACTTC. Encoded protein: CASSPRGQTYEQYF.

The J gene is TRBJ2-5, the V gene TRBV15; D is possibly TRBD2 (6 bases). Gene TRBJ2-7 matches the end of the DNA better, so the J call may be wrong. CDR3 length equals 15 residues. Germline CDR1 is LNHNV and CDR2 is YYDKDF (reference sequence). Written as DNA, the CDR3 is TGTGCCACCAGCAGGGGAGGTTTACAGAGGTACGAGCAGTACTTC. Translation: CATSRGGLQRYEQYF.

The rearrangement uses TRBV30 and TRBJ1-2, with 8 bases lining up with TRBD1. V lost 2 bases to trimming and J lost 3 bases; unmatched junction nucleotides: 5. The length of the CDR3 is 14 residues. Per germline, CDR1 GTSNPN and CDR2 SVGIG (reference sequence). This chain's CDR3 is CAWSRQGQYYGYTF. The DNA for the CDR3 is TGTGCCTGGAGTCGACAGGGGCAGTACTATGGCTACACCTTC.

The J gene is TRBJ2-3, the V gene TRBV10-3, with 7 bases identical to TRBD2. CDR3 length: 14 amino acids. V gave up 5 bases and J gave up 3 bases; unmatched junction bases: 5. From germline, CDR1 is ENHRY and CDR2 SYGVKD. CDR3 bases: TGTGCCATCAGTCAGGGAGGGGTAACAGATACGCAGTATTTT. It yields the protein CAISQGGVTDTQYF.

V and J are TRBV5-4 and TRBJ1-6; 7 bases are a match to TRBD1. The J segment lost 6 bases and the V segment lost 3 bases, leaving 3 bases of the junction unmatched. CDR3 length equals 14 residues. Germline V CDR1 and CDR2: SGHNT, YYREEE (reference sequence). CDR3 coding DNA: TGTGCCAGCAGCTCTGGGACAGCTAATTCACCCCTCCACTTT. It encodes CASSSGTANSPLHF.